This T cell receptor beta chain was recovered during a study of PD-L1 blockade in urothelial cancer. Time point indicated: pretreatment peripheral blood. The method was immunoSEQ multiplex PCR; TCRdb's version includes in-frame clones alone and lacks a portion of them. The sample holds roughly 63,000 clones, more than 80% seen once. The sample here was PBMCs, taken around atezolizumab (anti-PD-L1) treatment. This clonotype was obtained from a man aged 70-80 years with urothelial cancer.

The chain's CDR3 is CASSPFLRGGGSTDTQYF. As DNA, the CDR3 is TGCGCCAGCAGCCCCTTCCTTCGCGGGGGCGGGAGCACAGATACGCAGTATTTT. This chain connects TRBV5-1 to TRBJ2-3; D may be TRBD2 (7 bases). Trimming left V 4 bases short and J 0 bases short, with 21 bases between. This CDR3 has 18 residues. Germline CDR1 SGHRS, CDR2 YFSETQ.